This T cell receptor (beta chain) is from a study of long-term antiretroviral therapy in people with HIV. Study-level background: Samples collected earliest predate the 2015 immediate-ART recommendation by about a decade.

At the survey level, the v3.0 immunoSEQ assay was run. Generated by immunoSEQ multiplex PCR, the TCRdb table keeps only in-frame clones and is missing some. Here the sample spans about 20,000 clones, 90% being singletons. All participants with HIV were treated in the United States. Cryopreserved PBMC numbered roughly 0.85-10 million per sample before DNA extraction. The table lists this clone with a few counts. No antigen is known for it. The V gene's germline CDR1 is SGDLS and CDR2 YYNGEE. V lost 4 bases, J lost 3 bases, and 13 bases lay in between. The CDR3 spans 15 residues. Findings and limits, study-wide: Among HIV repertoires, CDR3 length ranges were narrower than those of controls.

The chain carries TRBV9 and TRBJ2-2; D is possibly TRBD1 or TRBD2 (5 bases each). This sequence was found in a woman in her 30s with HIV. The input for sequencing was unsorted PBMCs, taken 4.4 years before starting antiretroviral therapy. This chain's CDR3 is CASSFGTVDTGELFF. CDR3 nucleotide sequence: TGTGCCAGCAGCTTTGGGACCGTCGACACCGGGGAGCTGTTTTTT.